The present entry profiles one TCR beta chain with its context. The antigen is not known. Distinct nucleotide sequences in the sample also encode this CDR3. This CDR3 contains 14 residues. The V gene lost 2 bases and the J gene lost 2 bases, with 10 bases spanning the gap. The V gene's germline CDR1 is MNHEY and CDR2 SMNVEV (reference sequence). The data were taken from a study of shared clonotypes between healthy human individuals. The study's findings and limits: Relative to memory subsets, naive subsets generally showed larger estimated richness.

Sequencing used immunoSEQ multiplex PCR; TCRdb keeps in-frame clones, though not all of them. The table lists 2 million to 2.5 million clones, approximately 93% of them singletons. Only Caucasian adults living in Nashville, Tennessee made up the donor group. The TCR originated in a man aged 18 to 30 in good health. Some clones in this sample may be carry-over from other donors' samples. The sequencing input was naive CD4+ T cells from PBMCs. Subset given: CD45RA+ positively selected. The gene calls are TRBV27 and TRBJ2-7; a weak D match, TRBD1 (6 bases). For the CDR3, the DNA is TGTGCCAGCAGTTTACGCAGGGGACCCTACGAGCAGTACTTC. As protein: CASSLRRGPYEQYF.